Each of the 26 T cell receptor beta chains below was sequenced from the same sample in a study of identifying expanded T cells in peripheral blood. Repertoires were generated with immunoSEQ multiplex PCR, while TCRdb's copy carries only in-frame clones and drops some. Of more than 70,000 clones listed, roughly 86% are singletons. Sequenced input: blood. Receptors originate from a person aged 18 to 75 in good health.

The chain combines TRBV19 with TRBJ2-3, with 9 positions matching TRBD1. Germline lookup yields CDR1 LNHDA and CDR2 SQIVND (reference sequence). Trimming at V came to 6 bases and at J to 3 bases, leaving 10 bases not matched to a gene. The length of the CDR3 is 16 residues. CDR3 region: CASSYRDRAMTDTQYF. The CDR3 DNA is TGTGCCAGTAGCTACAGGGACAGGGCAATGACAGATACGCAGTATTTT. The whole variable domain, filled in from reference TRBV19 and TRBJ2-3, reads DGGITQSPKYLFRKEGQNVTLSCEQNLNHDAMYWYRQDPGQGLRLIYYSQIVNDFQKGDIAEGYSVSREKKESFPLTVTSAQKNPTAFYLCASSYRDRAMTDTQYFGPGTRLTVL.

The chain combines TRBV6-6 with TRBJ1-5; D not resolved. Germline loops: CDR1 MNHNY, CDR2 SVGAGI (reference sequence). The CDR3 contains 12 residues. Trimming cost V 8 bases and J 15 bases, with 20 bases left between them. CDR3 amino acids: CASFQQLSDLHF. The DNA of the CDR3 is TGTGCCAGCTTCCAGCAGTTAAGCGATTTGCATTTT.

The rearrangement joins TRBV5-4 to TRBJ2-3; 8 nucleotides line up with TRBD2. CDR3 size: 16 residues. Germline V gives CDR1 SGHNT, CDR2 YYREEE (reference sequence). V was pared by 4 bases and J by 3 bases, with 10 bases of the junction left unmatched. The CDR3 nucleotides read TGTGCCAGCAGCGGCTCCAGTAGCGGGGTAACAGATACGCAGTATTTT. It codes for CASSGSSSGVTDTQYF.

This chain connects TRBV4-3 to TRBJ1-5; D not certain. CDR1 is LGHNA and CDR2 is YSLEER in the germline V gene. V gave up 0 bases and J gave up 3 bases, with 6 bases separating them. The CDR3 spans 14 residues. CDR3 DNA: TGCGCCAGCAGCCAAGACAGATACAATCAGCCCCAGCATTTT. Protein sequence: CASSQDRYNQPQHF.

The rearrangement joins TRBV7-2 to TRBJ2-3; D possibly corresponds to TRBD2 (5 bases). Trimming shortened V by 0 bases and J by 0 bases, and 10 bases separated the two germline ends. CDR1 and CDR2 (germline): SGHTA, FQGNSA. CDR3 length equals 16 residues. In DNA form, the CDR3 reads TGTGCCAGCAGCTTAGCACCGGGGTGGAGCACAGATACGCAGTATTTT. This sequence encodes CASSLAPGWSTDTQYF.

This clone was picked up many times. CDR3 DNA sequence: TGCGCCAGCAGCTTAGGGGCGGGGAACACTGAAGCTTTCTTT. Its translation: CASSLGAGNTEAFF. This rearrangement joins TRBV5-1 to TRBJ1-1, with a tentative D call TRBD1 (5 bases). The germline CDR1 and CDR2 sequences are SGHRS and YFSETQ. V lost 2 bases and J lost 1, with 9 bases in between. The CDR3 loop spans 14 amino acids.

The chain joins TRBV13 to TRBJ2-1; no firm D call. V was shortened by 5 bases and J by 10 bases, with 9 bases between the two germline ends. The CDR3 spans 11 residues. Germline-derived CDR1 and CDR2 are PRHDT and FYEKMQ (reference sequence). The chain's CDR3 is CASSNRIEQFF. Here the CDR3 DNA reads TGTGCCAGCAGCAATAGAATCGAGCAGTTCTTC.

The chain recombines TRBV6-1 with TRBJ1-2, with D uncertain. The CDR3 consists of 12 residues. From germline, CDR1 is MNHNS and CDR2 SASEGT. Trimming removed 7 bases from V and 1 base from J, with 7 bases in between. The CDR3 here is CASTKINYGYTF. In DNA form, the CDR3 reads TGTGCCAGCACCAAGATTAACTATGGCTACACCTTC.

V is TRBV2 and J is TRBJ1-2; D may be TRBD1 (5 bases). The CDR3 length is 12 residues. Trimming removed 11 bases from V and 8 bases from J, with 18 bases in between. CDR1 is SNHLY, CDR2 FYNNEI, per germline. The CDR3 sequence: CAWETALEGYTF. In nucleotides, the CDR3 is TGTGCCTGGGAGACAGCCCTAGAGGGCTACACCTTC.

By share, this clone ranks as medium-sized (0.01 to 0.1%). The chain uses TRBV7-2 and TRBJ1-1, with TRBD1 as a possible D gene (5 bases). Germline loops: CDR1 SGHTA, CDR2 FQGNSA. There are 13 residues in the CDR3. Trimming left V 5 bases short and J 10 bases short, with 17 bases between. The CDR3 nucleotides are TGTGCCAGCAGCCCCTCAACCGGGACTAGAGCTTTCTTT. This encodes CASSPSTGTRAFF. The whole variable domain, filled in from reference TRBV7-2 and TRBJ1-1, reads GAGVSQSPSNKVTEKGKDVELRCDPISGHTALYWYRQSLGQGLEFLIYFQGNSAPDKSGLPSDRFSAERTGGSVSTLTIQRTQQEDSAVYLCASSPSTGTRAFFGQGTRLTVV.

The chain carries TRBV18 and TRBJ2-5; either TRBD1 or TRBD2 may supply D (5 bases each). Trimming removed 8 bases at V and 5 bases at J, with 15 bases between. The length of the CDR3 is 13 residues. Looked up from germline, CDR1 is KGHSH and CDR2 is LQKENI. The chain's CDR3 is CASGPGQGETQYF. In DNA form, the CDR3 reads TGTGCCAGCGGGCCGGGGCAGGGTGAGACCCAGTACTTC.

The J gene is TRBJ1-1, the V gene TRBV2; D not resolved. Trimming cost V 4 bases and J 6 bases, with 15 bases left between them. Germline V gene sequence: CDR1 SNHLY, CDR2 FYNNEI. The CDR3 has 14 residues. The CDR3 DNA follows: TGTGCCAGCAGTGTTTGGGGAATATTCTCTGAAGCTTTCTTT. Encoded protein: CASSVWGIFSEAFF.

The CDR3 sequence is CASSIDWNYGYTF. CDR3 sequence (DNA): TGTGCCAGTAGTATAGACTGGAACTATGGCTACACCTTC. The rearrangement joins TRBV19 to TRBJ1-2; D remains unclear. The germline V gene encodes CDR1 LNHDA and CDR2 SQIVND (reference sequence). The CDR3 contains 13 residues. The V gene lost 0 bases and the J gene lost 2 bases, with 4 bases spanning the gap.

The chain employs TRBV6-6 and TRBJ1-6, with a possible D match to TRBD1 (5 bases). The germline V and J ends were trimmed by 8 bases and 14 bases, with 13 bases remaining between them. Looked up from germline, CDR1 is MNHNY and CDR2 is SVGAGI (reference sequence). The CDR3 spans 11 residues. CDR3 bases: TGTGCCAGCGGCAAGGGGCGTTCCCTCCACTTT. This translates into CASGKGRSLHF.

The chain employs TRBV30 and TRBJ2-1; D is uncertain. The CDR3 length is 16 residues. The germline gives CDR1 GTSNPN, CDR2 SVGIG (reference sequence). The ends were cut back, 2 bases at V and 4 bases at J, with 18 bases in the middle. The CDR3 DNA reads as TGTGCCTGGAGTTTAACGACCGTCCCGGGTTACAATGAGCAGTTCTTC. This gives the protein CAWSLTTVPGYNEQFF. Full variable domain (outside the CDR3, taken from reference TRBV30 and TRBJ2-1): SQTIHQWPATLVQPVGSPLSLECTVEGTSNPNLYWYRQAAGRGLQLLFYSVGIGQISSEVPQNLSASRPQDRQFILSSKKLLLSDSGFYLCAWSLTTVPGYNEQFFGPGTRLTVL.

V and J are TRBV7-9 and TRBJ1-1; the D gene is possibly TRBD1 (5 bases). This CDR3 is 12 amino acids long. Trimming took 4 bases from V and 7 from J, leaving 10 bases between them. Germline CDR1 is SEHNR and CDR2 is FQNEAQ (reference sequence). Here the CDR3 DNA reads TGTGCCAGCAGCTCAACAGGTTTTGAAGCTTTCTTT. Its translation is CASSSTGFEAFF. Combining the CDR3 with reference TRBV7-9 and TRBJ1-1 gives the whole variable domain DTGVSQNPRHKITKRGQNVTFRCDPISEHNRLYWYRQTLGQGPEFLTYFQNEAQLEKSRLLSDRFSAERPKGSFSTLEIQRTEQGDSAMYLCASSSTGFEAFFGQGTRLTVV.

Here the CDR3 DNA reads TGTGCCTGGAGGGGGGGCTCTACAGATACGCAGTATTTT. This gives the protein CAWRGGSTDTQYF. The chain couples TRBV30 to TRBJ2-3; the D gene could be TRBD1 or TRBD2 (6 bases each). The ends were cut back, 3 bases at V and 3 bases at J, with 10 bases in the middle. This CDR3 is 13 amino acids long. Germline-derived CDR1 and CDR2 are GTSNPN and SVGIG (reference sequence).

This clone occurred once. The chain uses TRBV7-9 and TRBJ2-7; D remains ambiguous. The CDR3 contains 13 residues. Germline values: CDR1 SEHNR, CDR2 FQNEAQ (reference sequence). The V end was cut by 1 base, the J end by 5 bases, with 9 bases between. The CDR3 DNA reads TGTGCCAGCAGCTTAGTCAGGACGCACGAGCAGTACTTC. Its protein product is CASSLVRTHEQYF.

V gene TRBV15 combines with J gene TRBJ2-1; tentatively, D is TRBD1 (5 bases). V was pared by 3 bases and J by 3 bases, with 15 bases between. The germline gives CDR1 LNHNV, CDR2 YYDKDF (reference sequence). The CDR3 has 16 amino acids. The CDR3 DNA reads TGTGCCACCAGCAGTCCCCCCAGGACATACTACAATGAGCAGTTCTTC. Protein product: CATSSPPRTYYNEQFF.

The chain joins TRBV4-3 to TRBJ2-3; D unclear. Germline values: CDR1 LGHNA, CDR2 YSLEER. V dropped 4 bases and J dropped 2 bases, with 10 bases sitting between them. This CDR3 region has 14 residues. The CDR3 nucleotides are TGCGCCAGCAGCCTCACGACTTCCACAGATACGCAGTATTTT. This translates into CASSLTTSTDTQYF.

The chain links TRBV6-5 to TRBJ1-1; D is undetermined. Trimming pared 2 bases from V and 8 bases from J, leaving 12 bases between. This CDR3 has 13 residues. CDR1 is MNHEY, CDR2 SVGAGI, per germline. CDR3 sequence (DNA): TGTGCCAGCAGTTACGACGTGATTACCGAAGCTTTCTTT. Amino acids: CASSYDVITEAFF.

The chain couples TRBV7-6 to TRBJ2-2; 8 nucleotides line up with TRBD1. Germline V gene sequence: CDR1 SGHVS, CDR2 FNYEAQ. Unmatched junction bases numbered 5, after V lost 3 bases and J lost 8 bases. The length of the CDR3 is 14 residues. CDR3: CASSLTTGEGELFF. The CDR3 coding sequence is TGTGCCAGCAGCTTGACGACAGGGGAAGGGGAGCTGTTTTTT. Based on the CDR3 plus reference TRBV7-6 and TRBJ2-2, the full variable domain is GAGVSQSPRYKVTKRGQDVALRCDPISGHVSLYWYRQALGQGPEFLTYFNYEAQQDKSGLPNDRFSAERPEGSISTLTIQRTEQRDSAMYRCASSLTTGEGELFFGEGSRLTVL.

This chain uses TRBV29-1 with TRBJ2-5, with no clear D. Germline V gives CDR1 SQVTM, CDR2 ANQGSEA. This CDR3 contains 12 residues. Trimming stripped 4 bases from V and 5 bases from J, with 11 bases between. The CDR3 here is CSVGGNPETQYF. As DNA, the CDR3 is TGCAGCGTTGGTGGGAATCCGGAGACCCAGTACTTC.

In nucleotides, the CDR3 is TGTGCCAGCAGCCGGTTGGGGGAAGGTGGCTACACCTTC. Protein: CASSRLGEGGYTF. V is TRBV5-4 and J is TRBJ1-2; maybe TRBD1 (5 bases). Germline values: CDR1 SGHNT, CDR2 YYREEE (reference sequence). This CDR3 comprises 13 residues. The V and J ends lost 4 bases and 7 bases respectively, with 14 bases between them.

The V and J genes are TRBV7-6 and TRBJ2-5, with 9 bases matching TRBD1. The CDR3 is 16 residues long. CDR1 is SGHVS and CDR2 is FNYEAQ in the germline V gene. The V gene end was trimmed by 0 bases and the J gene end by 4 bases; junction bases not matched to a gene: 6. The CDR3 coding sequence is TGTGCCAGCAGCTTAGCGAGACAGGGGGTAGGAGAGACCCAGTACTTC. Its protein is CASSLARQGVGETQYF. Looking up the rest from reference TRBV7-6 and TRBJ2-5 gives the full variable domain: GAGVSQSPRYKVTKRGQDVALRCDPISGHVSLYWYRQALGQGPEFLTYFNYEAQQDKSGLPNDRFSAERPEGSISTLTIQRTEQRDSAMYRCASSLARQGVGETQYFGPGTRLLVL.

This chain links TRBV5-6 with TRBJ2-7, with no clear D. This CDR3 spans 16 amino acids. V was pared by 2 bases and J by 6 bases, with 21 bases between. The germline gives CDR1 SGHDT, CDR2 YYEEEE. The CDR3 DNA sequence: TGTGCCAGCAGCTTCAAGAATGGTATGTGGAATGTCGAGCAGTACTTC. It yields the protein CASSFKNGMWNVEQYF.